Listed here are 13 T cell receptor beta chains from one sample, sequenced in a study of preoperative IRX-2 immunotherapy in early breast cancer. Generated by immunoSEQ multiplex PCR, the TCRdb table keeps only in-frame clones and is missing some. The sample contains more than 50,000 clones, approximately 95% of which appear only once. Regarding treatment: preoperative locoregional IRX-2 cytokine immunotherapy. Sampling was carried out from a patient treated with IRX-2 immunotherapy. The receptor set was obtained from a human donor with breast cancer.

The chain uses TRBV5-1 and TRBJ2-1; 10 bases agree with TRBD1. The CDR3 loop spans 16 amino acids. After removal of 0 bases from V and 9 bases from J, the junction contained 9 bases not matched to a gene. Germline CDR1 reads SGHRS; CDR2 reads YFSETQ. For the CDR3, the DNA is TGCGCCAGCAGCTTGGGGGTCGGGACAGGGGTTATTGAGCAGTTCTTC. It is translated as CASSLGVGTGVIEQFF.

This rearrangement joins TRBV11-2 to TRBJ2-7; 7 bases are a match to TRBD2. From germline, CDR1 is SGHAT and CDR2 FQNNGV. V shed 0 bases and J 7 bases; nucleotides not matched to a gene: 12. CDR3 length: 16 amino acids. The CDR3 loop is CASSLDAGRPWREQYF. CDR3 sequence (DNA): TGTGCCAGCAGCTTAGACGCCGGGAGGCCCTGGAGGGAGCAGTACTTC.

CDR3 in amino acids: CSVDSGRGDLYEQYF. As DNA, the CDR3 is TGCAGCGTTGACTCCGGGCGGGGGGACCTCTACGAGCAGTACTTC. J is TRBJ2-5 and V is TRBV29-1; TRBD2 agrees at 8 bases. The DNA end is more similar to TRBJ2-7, so the J call may be wrong. The CDR3 spans 15 residues. Germline V gene sequence: CDR1 SQVTM, CDR2 ANQGSEA.

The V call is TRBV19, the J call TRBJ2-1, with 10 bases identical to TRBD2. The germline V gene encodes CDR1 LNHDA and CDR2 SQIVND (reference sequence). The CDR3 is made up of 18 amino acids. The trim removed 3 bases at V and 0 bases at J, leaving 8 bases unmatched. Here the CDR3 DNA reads TGTGCCAGTAGTATCAGACTAGCGGGTAGCCTCTCCTACAATGAGCAGTTCTTC. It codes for CASSIRLAGSLSYNEQFF.

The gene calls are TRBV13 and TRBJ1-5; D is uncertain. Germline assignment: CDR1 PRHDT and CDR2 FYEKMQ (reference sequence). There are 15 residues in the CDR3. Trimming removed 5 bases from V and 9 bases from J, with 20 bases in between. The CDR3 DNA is TGTGCCAGCAGCGAATCCCGGACCGGATCGCGGCCCCAGCATTTT. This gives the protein CASSESRTGSRPQHF.

The CDR3 DNA is TGCGCCAGCAGCCAAGAGTCGTACTCTACCTTATCTTACGAGCAGTACTTC. It is translated as CASSQESYSTLSYEQYF. The genes are TRBV4-3 and TRBJ2-7; D is uncertain. The ends were cut back, 0 bases at V and 4 bases at J, with 19 bases in the middle. The CDR3 spans 17 residues. Germline CDR1 reads LGHNA; CDR2 reads YSLEER.

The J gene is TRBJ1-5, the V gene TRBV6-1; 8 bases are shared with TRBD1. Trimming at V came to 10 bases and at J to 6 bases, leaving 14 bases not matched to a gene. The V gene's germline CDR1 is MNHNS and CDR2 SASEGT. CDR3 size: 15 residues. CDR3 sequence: CATDRGSRRVQPQHF. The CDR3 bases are TGTGCCACCGACAGGGGCTCCCGGCGGGTTCAGCCCCAGCATTTT.

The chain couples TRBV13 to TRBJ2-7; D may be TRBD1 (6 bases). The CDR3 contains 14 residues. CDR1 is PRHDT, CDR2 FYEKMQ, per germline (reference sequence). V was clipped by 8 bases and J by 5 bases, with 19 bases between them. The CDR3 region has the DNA TGTGCCAGCTCACATCGGGGCAGGGGCCACGAGCAGTACTTC. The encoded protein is CASSHRGRGHEQYF.

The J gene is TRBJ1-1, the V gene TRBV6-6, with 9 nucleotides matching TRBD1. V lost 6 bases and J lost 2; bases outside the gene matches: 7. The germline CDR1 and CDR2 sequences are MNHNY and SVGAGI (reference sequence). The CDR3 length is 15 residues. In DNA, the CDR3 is TGTGCCAGCAGGGCCCGGGGACAGGGAAACACTGAAGCTTTCTTT. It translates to CASRARGQGNTEAFF.

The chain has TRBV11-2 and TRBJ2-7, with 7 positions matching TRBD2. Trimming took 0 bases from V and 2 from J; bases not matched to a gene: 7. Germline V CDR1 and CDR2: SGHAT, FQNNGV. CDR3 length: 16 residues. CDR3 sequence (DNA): TGTGCCAGCAGCTTAGATTTTTGGCGGGAGACCTACGAGCAGTACTTC. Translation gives CASSLDFWRETYEQYF.

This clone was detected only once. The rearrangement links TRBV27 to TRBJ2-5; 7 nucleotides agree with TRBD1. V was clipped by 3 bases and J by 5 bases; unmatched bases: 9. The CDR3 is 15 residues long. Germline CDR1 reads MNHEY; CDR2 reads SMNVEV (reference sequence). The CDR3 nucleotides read TGTGCCAGCAGTTTGTCCGACAGGGTTTGGGAGACCCAGTACTTC. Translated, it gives CASSLSDRVWETQYF.

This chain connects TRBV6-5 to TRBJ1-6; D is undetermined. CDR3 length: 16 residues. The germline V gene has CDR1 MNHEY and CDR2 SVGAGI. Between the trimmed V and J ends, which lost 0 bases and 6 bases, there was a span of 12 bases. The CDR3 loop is CASSYSRPVTNSPLHF. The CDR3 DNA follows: TGTGCCAGCAGTTACTCGCGGCCAGTGACTAATTCACCCCTCCACTTT.

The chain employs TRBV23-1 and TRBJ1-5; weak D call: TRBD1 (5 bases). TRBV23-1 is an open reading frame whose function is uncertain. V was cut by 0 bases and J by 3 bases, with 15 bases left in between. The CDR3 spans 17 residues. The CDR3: CASSQSWGKGNNQPQHF. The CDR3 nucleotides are TGCGCCAGCAGTCAATCCTGGGGGAAGGGAAACAATCAGCCCCAGCATTTT.